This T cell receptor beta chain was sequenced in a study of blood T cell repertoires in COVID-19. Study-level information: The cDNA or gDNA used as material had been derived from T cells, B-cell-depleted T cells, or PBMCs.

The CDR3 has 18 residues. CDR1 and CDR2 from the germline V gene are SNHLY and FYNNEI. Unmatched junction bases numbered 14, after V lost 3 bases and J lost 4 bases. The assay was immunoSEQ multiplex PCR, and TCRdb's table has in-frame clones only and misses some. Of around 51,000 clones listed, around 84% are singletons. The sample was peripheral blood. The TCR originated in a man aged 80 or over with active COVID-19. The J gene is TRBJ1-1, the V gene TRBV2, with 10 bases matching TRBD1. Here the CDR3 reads CASSDRGARQGAPTEAFF. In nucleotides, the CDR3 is TGTGCCAGCAGTGACAGGGGGGCCCGACAGGGGGCTCCCACTGAAGCTTTCTTT.